The clone carrying this T cell receptor beta chain showed up just once. There are 15 residues in the CDR3. The source of the sample is a study of blood T cell repertoires in COVID-19. At the level of the study: PBMCs, B-cell-depleted T cells, or T cells were the source of the cDNA or gDNA that made up the material.

In the original analysis: Amplification with reference gene primers provided the estimates of nucleated cell counts. The method was immunoSEQ multiplex PCR; TCRdb's version includes in-frame clones alone and lacks a portion of them. Clonal size and the V and J genes are those of that table, whereas D and trimming came from the DNA. The sample includes a few hundred thousand clones, about 90% of them seen just once. The receptor's source is a woman aged 50 to 65 who had been exposed to COVID-19. The specimen sequenced was PBMCs or T cells enriched from blood (not recorded which). The rearrangement joins TRBV21-1 to TRBJ2-7; whether TRBD1, the table's D call, matches the DNA was not checked. TRBV21-1 is flagged as a pseudogene. The CDR3 DNA follows: TGTGCCAGCAGCCTGACAGGGGATCGGCGTCCCGAGCAGTACTTC. It is translated as CASSLTGDRRPEQYF.